Detailed here is one T cell receptor (beta chain). Its antigen is not yet known. No much larger clone exists at a distance of one base, and base qualities are not known. The collaborating institutions used their own protocols to collect whole blood in K2EDTA tubes. For TCRbeta analysis, collaborators shipped samples as frozen whole blood, isolated PBMCs, or DNA extracted from either of those sample types. TCRbeta CDR3 regions were amplified from genomic DNA by means of the immunoSEQ Assay, a bias-controlled multiplex PCR. The paper's processing steps were these. The number of nucleated cells in each sample was estimated from the amplification of reference gene primers within the assay. To quantify the absolute abundance of each unique TCRbeta CDR3 rearrangement, sequence reads were collapsed and filtered. For each sample, productive Simpson clonality was calculated by taking the square root of Simpson's diversity index across productive rearrangements. In its TCRdb copy, this immuneACCESS table keeps in-frame sequences only and misses some clones. Where compared with another copy, unresolved V genes explain less than half of these, and the others have no known cause. V, J and clone size are those of that table, while D and trimming were read from the DNA. The sample data list approximately 150,000 clones, and roughly 87% of these were observed just once. The ten largest clones represent around 1.6% of the sample.

The data stem from a study of blood T cell repertoires in COVID-19 (dated by TCRdb to between 2020 and 2021). General notes on the study: Samples covering the acute and convalescent phases of COVID-19 were provided by collaborators in the United States, Italy and Spain. The material from the prospective study consisted of cDNA or gDNA derived from T cells, B-cell-depleted T cells, or PBMCs. Subjects who had been exposed to COVID-19, were actively infected with it, or had recovered from it provided the deeply sampled blood TCRbeta repertoires that made up the dataset. The repertoires were made available in a free public database intended to serve as a resource for research on the immune response to SARS-CoV-2. Samples were obtained from the ongoing ImmuneRACE study (first 160 participants) and from 1,000 to 1,500 subjects provided by 6 global collaborators. Nearly every sample came with metadata listing a de-identified subject ID, COVID-19 status, age in years and sex. HLA class I and class II types, where available, came from metadata supplied by the sample provider rather than from assay-based typing. On the study overall, not on this receptor specifically: The quantity of clinical and demographic metadata differed by source and by participant and was supplied without curation.

V gives up 2 bases and J gives up 0 bases, and the segment between their germline ends measures 8 bases. Taken from the germline V gene (reference sequence), the CDR1 and CDR2 loops are MNHEY and SMNVEV. The CDR3 sequence holds 14 residues, the cysteine and phenylalanine included. The only DNA kept is the CDR3, 42 bases in frame from the first base. The sequencing input was peripheral blood. The chain is encoded by TRBV27 joined to TRBJ2-7; TRBD1 could be the D gene, as 5 bases match. This sequence originates from a human donor in a cohort sampled during active COVID-19. The sequenced DNA: TGTGCCAGCAGTTTAACAGGTTCCTCCTACGAGCAGTACTTC. It encodes CASSLTGSSYEQYF.